This TCR beta chain was identified during a study of prognosis after radiotherapy for stage I lung cancer. At the level of the study: Non-small cell lung cancer patients were all deemed medically inoperable. Some 14 men and about 6 women, aged roughly 50 to 90 and with a median age of about 74 years, made up the patients.

The CDR3 contains 17 residues. V lost 1 base and J lost 0, with 12 bases in between. Germline loops: CDR1 LGHDT, CDR2 YNNKEL (reference sequence). The authors amplified TCR beta CDR3 from genomic DNA using two-round multiplex PCR. Round-one PCR had primers specific to each TRBV and TRBJ gene. TCRdb fed the multiplex PCR reads into MiXCR, producing one record per CDR3 protein. Among roughly 23,000 distinct CDR3 sequences, 43% were seen once, and the ten largest hold roughly 30%. This clonotype was seen a handful of times. The specimen was PBMCs, collected before or after stereotactic body radiation therapy (not recorded which). The chain employs TRBV3-1 and TRBJ2-2, with D maybe TRBD2 (6 bases). The source is a donor over 45 with non-small cell lung cancer. CDR3 protein: CASSQVQTSPNTGELFF. Written as DNA, the CDR3 is TGTGCCAGCAGCCAAGTCCAGACTAGTCCGAACACCGGGGAGCTGTTTTTT.